The present entry profiles one TCR beta chain with its context. Its antigen remains unidentified. TCRdb recomputed calls from the reads with MiXCR, one row per CDR3 protein. The sample carries 800,000 to 950,000 distinct CDR3 sequences, approximately 30% recorded once. The sample comes from a study of T cell repertoires in cytomegalovirus infection. Study background: Selection of CMV epitopes for the study included recently identified HLA-C-restricted and well-studied HLA-B-restricted ones. Both CMV infection and a matching HLA type were indicated by public TCR beta signatures. The study, taken as a whole, reports: Clonotype analysis showed dominance of the ex vivo response by HLA-C-restricted CMV-specific TCR beta clonotypes. CMV carriers with the relevant HLA were identified by cumulative public TCR beta family frequency.

CDR1 MNHNS and CDR2 SASEGT come from the germline V gene. The CDR3 sequence is 16 residues long. V lost 7 bases and J lost 7, with 25 bases in between. This TCR derives from a human donor in good health (CMV status not recorded). Some clones in this sample may be carry-over from other donors' samples. The starting material was cultured CD8+ T cells from PBMCs, obtained from culture after CMV antigen stimulation. The chain has TRBV6-1 and TRBJ1-1; possible D gene TRBD1, 5 bases. CDR3 nucleotides: TGTGCCAGCATTCTCTGGGGGGAGGAGGGGTCCCTTGAAGCTTTCTTT. It is translated as CASILWGEEGSLEAFF.